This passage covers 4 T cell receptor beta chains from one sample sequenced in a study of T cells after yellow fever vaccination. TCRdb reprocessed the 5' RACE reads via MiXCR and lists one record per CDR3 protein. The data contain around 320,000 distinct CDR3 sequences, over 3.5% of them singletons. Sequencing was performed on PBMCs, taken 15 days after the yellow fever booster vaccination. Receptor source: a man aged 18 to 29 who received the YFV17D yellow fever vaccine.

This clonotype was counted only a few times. The DNA for the CDR3 is TGTGCCAGCAGCCAAGGAGGGATCGGTGAAGCTTTCTTT. Its translation: CASSQGGIGEAFF. This sequence joins TRBV3-1 and TRBJ1-1; D not resolved. The germline V gene encodes CDR1 LGHDT and CDR2 YNNKEL (reference sequence). The CDR3 length is 13 residues. V was clipped by 1 base and J by 7 bases, with 10 bases between them.

CDR3 sequence reads: CSARSVNSNQPQHF. CDR3 DNA sequence: TGCAGTGCTAGAAGCGTCAATAGCAATCAGCCCCAGCATTTT. The chain has TRBV20-1 and TRBJ1-5; no clear D. Trimming removed 2 bases from V and 0 bases from J, with 8 bases in between. The CDR3 covers 14 residues. From germline, CDR1 is DFQATT and CDR2 SNEGSKA (reference sequence).

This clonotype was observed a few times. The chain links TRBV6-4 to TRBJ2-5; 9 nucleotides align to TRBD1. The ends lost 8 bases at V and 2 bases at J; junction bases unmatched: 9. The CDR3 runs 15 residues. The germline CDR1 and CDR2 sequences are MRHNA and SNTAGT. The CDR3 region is CASHARQGVQETQYF. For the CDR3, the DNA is TGTGCCAGCCACGCCCGACAGGGGGTTCAAGAGACCCAGTACTTC.

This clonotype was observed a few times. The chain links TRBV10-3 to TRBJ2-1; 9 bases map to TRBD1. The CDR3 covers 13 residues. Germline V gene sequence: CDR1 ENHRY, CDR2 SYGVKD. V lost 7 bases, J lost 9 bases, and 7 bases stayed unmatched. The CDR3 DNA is TGTGCCATCAACACAGGGGGCCGGGGTGAGCAGTTCTTC. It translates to CAINTGGRGEQFF.